This T cell receptor beta chain emerged from a study of control samples from healthy donors and cancer patients (dated by TCRdb to the early 2020s). The germline V gene (reference sequence) yields LGHDT for CDR1 and YNNKEL for CDR2. Between the V and J ends, shortened by 5 bases and 5 bases respectively, the junction contains 3 bases. Taken from cysteine to phenylalanine, the CDR3 has 11 residues. The read is trimmed to its CDR3 DNA, 33 bases read in frame from base 1. Library method: the immunoSEQ multiplex PCR assay. TCRdb re-hosts the immuneACCESS table, in-frame sequences only. Its copies lack some clones; in the studies checked, an unresolved V gene accounts for under half of them, and the cause for the rest is not known. This sample has under 450,000 clones in its table, and 80% to 95% of those were observed once. The top ten constitute over 5.5% of the sample. Remarks on this clone: Its specific antigen is unknown. No much larger clone exists at a distance of one base, and base qualities are not known. Different DNA sequences within this sample yield the same CDR3.

The origin of this receptor is a man between 35 and 55 years old with head and neck cancer. The rearrangement joined TRBV3-1 (or the pseudogene TRBV3-2) to TRBJ2-2; the D segment cannot be called with confidence. Sequencing used PBMCs. The CDR3 region: CASSRTGELFF. The DNA sequence follows: TGTGCCAGCAGCAGAACCGGGGAGCTGTTTTTT.